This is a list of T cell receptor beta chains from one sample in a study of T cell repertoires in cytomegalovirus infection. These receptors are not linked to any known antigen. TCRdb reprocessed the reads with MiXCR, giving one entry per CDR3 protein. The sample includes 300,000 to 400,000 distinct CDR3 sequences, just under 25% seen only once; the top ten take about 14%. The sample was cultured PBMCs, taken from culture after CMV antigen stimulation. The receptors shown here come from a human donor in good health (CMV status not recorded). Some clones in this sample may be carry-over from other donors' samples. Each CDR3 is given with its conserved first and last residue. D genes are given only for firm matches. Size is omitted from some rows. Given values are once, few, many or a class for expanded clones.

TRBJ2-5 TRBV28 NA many TGTGCCAGCATTTCCAGTGGACTAACCAACCGGGAGACCCAGTACTTC CASISSGLTNRETQYF
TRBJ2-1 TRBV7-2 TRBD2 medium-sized TGTGCCAGCAGCTCACCGAGCGGGAGGGCAGGGTACAATGAGCAGTTCTTC CASSSPSGRAGYNEQFF
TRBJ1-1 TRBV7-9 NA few TGTGCCAGCAGCTTAGGTCTCACCACTTACACTGAAGCTTTCTTT CASSLGLTTYTEAFF
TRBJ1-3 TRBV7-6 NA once TGTGCCAGCAGCTTAAGAAGGGAAAGCTCTGGAAACACCATATATTTT CASSLRRESSGNTIYF
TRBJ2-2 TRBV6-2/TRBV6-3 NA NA TGTGCCAGCAGTATTTCCCTGGGCCTCTCCGCCTCCGGGGAGCTGTTTTTT CASSISLGLSASGELFF
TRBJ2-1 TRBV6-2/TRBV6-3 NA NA TGTGCCAGCAGTTACTCGCGTAGCGGATATTCCTACAATGAGCAGTTCTTC CASSYSRSGYSYNEQFF
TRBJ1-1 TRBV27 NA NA TGTGCCAGCACTTCCCTACTGAAGGAAGCTTTCTTT CASTSLLKEAFF
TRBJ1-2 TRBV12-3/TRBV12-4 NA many TGTGCCAGCAGTCTCGAAGGCAGTCACTACACCTTC CASSLEGSHYTF
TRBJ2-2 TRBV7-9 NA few TGTGCCAGCTCACGGCCCTCCGGGGAGCTGTTTTTT CASSRPSGELFF
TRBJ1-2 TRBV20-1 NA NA TGCAGTGCTAGAGTCCAGGGCTTGACTGGCTACACCTTC CSARVQGLTGYTF
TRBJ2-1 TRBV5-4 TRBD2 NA TGTGCCAGCAGCTGGGGGACTAGCGGGGCATACAATGAGCAGTTCTTC CASSWGTSGAYNEQFF
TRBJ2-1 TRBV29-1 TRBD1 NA TGCAGCGTTGGACAGGGGGGCAATGAGCAGTTCTTC CSVGQGGNEQFF
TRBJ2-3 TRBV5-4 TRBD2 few TGTGCCAGCAGCTTGGCCCCCGGGACTAGCGGGAATGACACAGATACGCAGTATTTT CASSLAPGTSGNDTDTQYF
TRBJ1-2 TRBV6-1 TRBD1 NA TGTGCCAGCAGTACGACAGGGAATGGCTACACCTTC CASSTTGNGYTF
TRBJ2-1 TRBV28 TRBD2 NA TGTGCCAGCAGTTTACATCTACTGTCGCGCGGGAGCTACAATGAGCAGTTCTTC CASSLHLLSRGSYNEQFF
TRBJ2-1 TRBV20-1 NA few TGCAGTGCTAGAAGGGCGGGATTTACCTACAATGAGCAGTTCTTC CSARRAGFTYNEQFF
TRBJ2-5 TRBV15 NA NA TGTGCCACCAGCAGAGATATGTACAGGAGAAGTGAGACCCAGTACTTC CATSRDMYRRSETQYF
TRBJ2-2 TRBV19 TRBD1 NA TGTGCCAGCCGCACAGGGGCTACGGGCACCGGGGAGCTGTTTTTT CASRTGATGTGELFF
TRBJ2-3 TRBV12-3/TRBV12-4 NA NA TGTGCCAGCACTACGGACTTTAACCCCGATACGCAGTATTTT CASTTDFNPDTQYF
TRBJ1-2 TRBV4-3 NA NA TGCGCCAGCAGCCAAGATACAGGGATTAACTATGGCTACACCTTC CASSQDTGINYGYTF
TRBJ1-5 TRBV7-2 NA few TGTGCCAGCAGCTTAAGAACAAGAGAGCCCCAGCATTTT CASSLRTREPQHF
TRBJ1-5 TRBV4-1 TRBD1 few TGCGCCAGCAGCCAAGATAAAGGGGGCGGTCAGCCCCAGCATTTT CASSQDKGGGQPQHF
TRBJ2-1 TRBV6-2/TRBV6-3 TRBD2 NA TGTGCCAGCAGTTCCTATGGGCGGGGGAATCACAATGAGCAGTTCTTC CASSSYGRGNHNEQFF
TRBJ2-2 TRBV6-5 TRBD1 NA TGTGCCAGCAGTTACGCAGGGGGCGACACCGGGGAGCTGTTTTTT CASSYAGGDTGELFF
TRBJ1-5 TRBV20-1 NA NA TGCAGTGCTCTTTTTGGGGGGAATAGCAATCAGCCCCAGCATTTT CSALFGGNSNQPQHF
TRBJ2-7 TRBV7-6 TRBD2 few TGTGCCAGCAGCCGGGGAGCGGGAGCTGGGTCCTACGAGCAGTACTTC CASSRGAGAGSYEQYF